This T cell receptor beta chain was captured in a study of T cell responses to AZD1222 COVID-19 vaccine (dated by TCRdb to the early 2020s). For the study in its entirety: A total of 233 trial participants underwent TCR sequencing, of whom nearly 210 had received two doses of AZD1222 and approximately 26 had received two doses of the MenACWY control vaccine. Trial participants were enrolled by age into 18-55, 56-69 and 70-plus year subgroups, with approximately 150, 30 and 60 TCR-sequenced participants respectively. The paper's findings and limits, for the study overall: Participants were mostly white British and included more females than males, and it was suggested by the authors that clonal diversity may have been underestimated. Conclusions about previously exposed vaccinees are limited because only six or seven AZD1222 recipients were SARS-CoV-2 seropositive at baseline. Reportedly, almost half of the unique spike-specific TCRs recognized epitopes lying outside the regions that are mutated in the B.1.351 and B.1.1.7 variants. After two AZD1222 doses, spike-specific TCR breadth and depth were significantly higher than at day 0 and than in MenACWY recipients. The whole spike protein was spanned by vaccine-associated CD4 TCRs, and dominant responses were seen in regions 160-218 and 743-854. The 56-69-year group was small, and its depth increase did not reach significance, likely because of low power. No day 14 peak-response samples were available, so repertoires were characterized only after the peak T cell response.

The time point label for this specimen denotes: about 28 days (+/-7) after the second vaccine dose. AZD1222 recipients with second doses at about 4 weeks or about 12 weeks were pooled, because spike-specific TCR depth and breadth did not differ between schedules. The vaccinee samples were drawn from two UK trials, COV001 and COV002, one of which was a single-blind randomized controlled phase 2/3 trial testing AZD1222 (ChAdOx1 nCoV-19) in healthy adults. For TCRbeta chain sequencing, PBMC samples were collected from trial participants at day 0 and at day 28 after the second dose. Germline trimming: 3 bases from V, 9 bases from J; junction bases outside gene matches: 5. CDR1 and CDR2 (SGHNT, YYREEE) derive from the germline V gene (reference sequence). From the cysteine through the phenylalanine, the CDR3 covers 13 amino acids. Only the CDR3 part of the read is kept: 39 bases, read in frame from the first base.

With respect to this clone: No antigen is known for it. Base qualities are not provided; no much larger clone lies one nucleotide away.

The CDR3 regions of human TCRbeta chains were analyzed by immunosequencing. The study's processing was this. Repertoire TCRs were matched against a reference library of SARS-CoV-2-specific TCRs generated with the MIRA antigen-specificity platform. Breadth meant the fraction of unique TCRs that were SARS-CoV-2-associated, whereas depth meant the fraction of total T cells that were SARS-CoV-2-associated. Using the MIRA data, each spike-specific TCR was mapped to the spike region that the TCR reacts to and placed in a CD4 or CD8 class. Log10-transformed breadth and depth values were compared by one-way ANOVA with Sidak's multiple comparisons tests. Imported from immuneACCESS, the table was reduced by TCRdb to in-frame sequences with V and J called. These copies leave out some clones; in studies compared against another copy, an unresolved V gene accounts for under half, and the cause of the remainder is not known. The DNA gave D and trimming, while V, J and clone size come from that table. Within this sample are about 21,000 clones, with less than 90% of them counted one time only. Of the sample, around 15% falls within the top ten clones.

The chain is encoded by TRBV5-4 joined to TRBJ1-1; the junction holds 10 bases that match TRBD1. The receptor was isolated from an adult who received the AZD1222 COVID-19 vaccine. Sample: peripheral blood, taken 28 days after the second AZD1222 dose. The sequenced DNA: TGTGCCAGCAGCTCCGGACAGGGGGAGAAAGCTTTCTTT. This encodes CASSSGQGEKAFF.